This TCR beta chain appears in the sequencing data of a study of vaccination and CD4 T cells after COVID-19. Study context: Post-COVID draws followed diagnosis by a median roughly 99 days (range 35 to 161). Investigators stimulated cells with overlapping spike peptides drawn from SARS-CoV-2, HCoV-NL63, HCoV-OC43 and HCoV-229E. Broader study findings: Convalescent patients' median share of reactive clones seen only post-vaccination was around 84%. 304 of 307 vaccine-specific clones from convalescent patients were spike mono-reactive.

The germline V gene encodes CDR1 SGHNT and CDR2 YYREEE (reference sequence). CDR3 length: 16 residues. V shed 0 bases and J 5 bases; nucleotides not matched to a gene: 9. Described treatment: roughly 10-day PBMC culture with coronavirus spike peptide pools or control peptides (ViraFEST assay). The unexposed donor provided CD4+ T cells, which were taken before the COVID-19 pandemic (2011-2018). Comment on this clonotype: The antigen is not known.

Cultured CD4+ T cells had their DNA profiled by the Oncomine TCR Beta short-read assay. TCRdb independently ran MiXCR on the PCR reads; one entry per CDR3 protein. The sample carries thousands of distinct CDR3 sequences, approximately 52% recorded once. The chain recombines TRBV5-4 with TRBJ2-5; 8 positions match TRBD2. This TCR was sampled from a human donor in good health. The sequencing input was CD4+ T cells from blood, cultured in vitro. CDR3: CASSLGLASVGETQYF. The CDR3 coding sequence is TGTGCCAGCAGCTTGGGACTAGCGTCGGTCGGTGAGACCCAGTACTTC.